Presented here are 24 T cell receptor beta chains from one specimen sequenced in a study of shared clonotypes between healthy human individuals. The protocol was immunoSEQ multiplex PCR, while the TCRdb copy is restricted to in-frame clones and leaves out a portion. Among some 2 million clones listed, roughly 95% were seen once. The sample taken for sequencing was naive CD4+ T cells sorted from blood. Described subset: CD45RA+ positively selected. Receptor source: a young man in good health.

CDR3 bases: TGTGCCAGCAGCCGAGAGGCAGGGGTCCATGGCTACACCTTC. It is translated as CASSREAGVHGYTF. The V gene is TRBV7-9, the J gene TRBJ1-2; a possible D gene is TRBD1 (6 bases). The V gene's germline CDR1 is SEHNR and CDR2 FQNEAQ (reference sequence). The CDR3 sequence is 14 residues long. Between the trimmed V and J ends, which lost 5 bases and 6 bases, there was a span of 16 bases.

The chain is built from TRBV6-5 and TRBJ2-5, with 14 bases aligning to TRBD2. The CDR3 runs 14 residues. Germline CDR1 MNHEY, CDR2 SVGAGI. The V and J ends lost 7 bases and 9 bases, in that order; junction bases with no gene match: 7. CDR3 amino acids: CASTRTSGGRAQYF. The CDR3 DNA is TGTGCCAGCACCCGGACTAGCGGGGGGAGGGCCCAGTACTTC.

This clone has only a few counts. V is TRBV27 and J is TRBJ2-7; D could derive from TRBD1 or TRBD2 (7 bases each). Germline CDR1 and CDR2: MNHEY and SMNVEV (reference sequence). The V end was cut by 5 bases, the J end by 1 base, with 12 bases between. The CDR3 is 14 residues long. CDR3 sequence: CASSTGEGSYEQYF. CDR3 in DNA: TGTGCCAGCAGTACAGGGGAGGGGTCCTACGAGCAGTACTTC.

V and J are TRBV6-6 and TRBJ2-3; D gene unclear. V lost 4 bases and J 2 bases, leaving 7 bases between the germline ends. CDR3 length equals 13 residues. CDR1 MNHNY and CDR2 SVGAGI come from the germline V gene (reference sequence). DNA for the CDR3: TGTGCCAGCAGTTCCGGTGTCACAGATACGCAGTATTTT. It yields the protein CASSSGVTDTQYF.

This chain uses TRBV11-2 with TRBJ2-5, with D maybe TRBD2 (5 bases). Per the germline V gene, CDR1 is SGHAT and CDR2 is FQNNGV. This CDR3 is built from 13 residues. V gave up 5 bases and J gave up 2 bases, with 9 bases separating them. The CDR3 protein is CASSRLPQETQYF. In nucleotides, the CDR3 is TGTGCCAGCAGCCGACTACCACAAGAGACCCAGTACTTC.

V is TRBV5-1 and J is TRBJ2-7; TRBD1 might be the D (5 bases). V lost 1 base to trimming and J lost 4 bases, with 9 bases between them. The CDR3 is 13 amino acids. CDR1 and CDR2 from the germline V gene are SGHRS and YFSETQ. The CDR3 region has the DNA TGCGCCAGCAGCTTGCAGGGTTTGTACGAGCAGTACTTC. It codes for CASSLQGLYEQYF. Based on the CDR3 plus reference TRBV5-1 and TRBJ2-7, the full variable domain is KAGVTQTPRYLIKTRGQQVTLSCSPISGHRSVSWYQQTPGQGLQFLFEYFSETQRNKGNFPGRFSGRQFSNSRSEMNVSTLELGDSALYLCASSLQGLYEQYFGPGTRLTVT.

The DNA of the CDR3 is TGTGCCAGCAGTTGGGAGGGGGCAATCTATGGCTACACCTTC. Its translation is CASSWEGAIYGYTF. The chain carries TRBV6-1 and TRBJ1-2; 7 bases fit TRBD1. The V gene end was trimmed by 5 bases and the J gene end by 4 bases; junction bases not matched to a gene: 7. CDR3 length: 14 residues. Per the germline V gene, CDR1 is MNHNS and CDR2 is SASEGT.

About this clone itself: The sample contains more than one DNA sequence encoding this CDR3. This chain uses TRBV5-1 with TRBJ1-4; D remains unclear. CDR1 and CDR2 (germline): SGHRS, YFSETQ. V was pared by 0 bases and J by 2 bases, with 5 bases between. This CDR3 is built from 14 residues. The CDR3 loop reads CASSLAGTNEKLFF. CDR3 coding DNA: TGCGCCAGCAGCTTGGCTGGGACTAATGAAAAACTGTTTTTT. Supplemented by reference TRBV5-1 and TRBJ1-4, the full variable domain reads KAGVTQTPRYLIKTRGQQVTLSCSPISGHRSVSWYQQTPGQGLQFLFEYFSETQRNKGNFPGRFSGRQFSNSRSEMNVSTLELGDSALYLCASSLAGTNEKLFFGSGTQLSVL.

The chain has TRBV7-2 and TRBJ1-4; D uncertain. With 3 bases removed from V and 2 bases from J, the gap between germline ends came to 10 bases. The CDR3 is 15 amino acids. CDR1 SGHTA and CDR2 FQGNSA come from the germline V gene. The CDR3 protein is CASSLTGFTNEKLFF. The CDR3 coding sequence is TGTGCCAGCAGCTTGACCGGGTTTACTAATGAAAAACTGTTTTTT.

The chain combines TRBV30 with TRBJ1-4; 9 nucleotides line up with TRBD1. Per germline, CDR1 GTSNPN and CDR2 SVGIG (reference sequence). Unmatched junction bases numbered 7, after V lost 1 base and J lost 10 bases. The CDR3 covers 14 residues. The CDR3 is CAWSAGTGHRKLFF. The DNA of the CDR3 is TGTGCCTGGAGTGCCGGGACAGGGCACCGAAAACTGTTTTTT.

The chain has TRBV9 and TRBJ2-3; 7 bases align to TRBD1. V trimming: 0 bases; J trimming: 1 base; junction bases outside the gene matches: 8. CDR1 is SGDLS and CDR2 is YYNGEE in the germline V gene. This CDR3 comprises 17 residues. The CDR3 loop reads CASSVVGGRVGTDTQYF. The CDR3 DNA reads TGTGCCAGCAGCGTAGTAGGGGGCAGGGTTGGCACAGATACGCAGTATTTT.

This sequence joins TRBV28 and TRBJ1-3, with D unclear. Looked up from germline, CDR1 is MDHEN and CDR2 is SYDVKM. The CDR3 is made up of 14 amino acids. Trimming removed 3 bases from V and 4 bases from J, with 10 bases in between. DNA for the CDR3: TGTGCCAGCAGTTTTCTGTGGTCGGGAAACACCATATATTTT. Its translation is CASSFLWSGNTIYF.

This rearrangement joins TRBV6-5 to TRBJ1-2; D might be TRBD1 (5 bases). Per germline, CDR1 MNHEY and CDR2 SVGAGI. V shed 2 bases and J shed 4 bases, with 8 bases lying between them. This CDR3 is 13 amino acids long. In DNA form, the CDR3 reads TGTGCCAGCAGTTACGGCAGGGCCTATGGCTACACCTTC. This sequence encodes CASSYGRAYGYTF.

About this clone: The identical CDR3 is also encoded by other nucleotide sequences in the sample. This chain connects TRBV29-1 to TRBJ1-1, with D uncertain. This CDR3 region has 11 residues. In germline, CDR1 is SQVTM, CDR2 ANQGSEA. V gave up 6 bases and J gave up 1 base, with 6 bases separating them. As DNA, the CDR3 is TGCAGCGTGCGGAGGAACACTGAAGCTTTCTTT. Protein: CSVRRNTEAFF.

As to this clone: This CDR3 is also generated by other DNA sequences in the sample. The rearrangement joins TRBV30 to TRBJ2-5; D call uncertain. From germline, CDR1 is GTSNPN and CDR2 SVGIG (reference sequence). Trimming shortened V by 3 bases and J by 3 bases, and 5 bases separated the two germline ends. The CDR3 has 11 residues. CDR3 in amino acids: CAWSGEETQYF. The CDR3, as DNA: TGTGCCTGGAGCGGCGAAGAGACCCAGTACTTC.

The genes are TRBV7-3 and TRBJ2-3, with 13 bases lining up with TRBD2. CDR3 length: 17 amino acids. CDR1 and CDR2 from the germline V gene are SGHTA and FQGTGA. J gave up 4 bases and V 4 bases, and 8 bases lay outside the gene matches. CDR3 in DNA: TGTGCCAGCAGCTCGGGACTAGCGGGGAGAGGGGCAGATACGCAGTATTTT. As protein: CASSSGLAGRGADTQYF.

This clone was found once. This chain links TRBV11-2 with TRBJ1-1, with 8 bases lining up with TRBD1. Losses at the gene ends were 5 bases for V and 11 bases for J; bases not matched to a gene: 10. The CDR3 extends over 13 amino acids. The V gene's germline CDR1 is SGHAT and CDR2 FQNNGV. The CDR3 nucleotides read TGTGCCAGCAGCGCCACAGGGGGAGTCTACGCTTTCTTT. As protein: CASSATGGVYAFF.

This CDR3 reads CASSLVWREGQEQYF. Written as DNA, the CDR3 is TGTGCCAGCAGCTTAGTGTGGCGGGAGGGACAAGAGCAGTACTTC. The chain joins TRBV7-2 to TRBJ2-7; 9 nucleotides match TRBD2. The CDR3 runs 15 residues. V was clipped by 1 base and J by 7 bases; unmatched bases: 8. Germline lookup yields CDR1 SGHTA and CDR2 FQGNSA.

This clone was observed once. The chain couples TRBV27 to TRBJ1-5, with a weak D call TRBD1 (6 bases). Germline lookup yields CDR1 MNHEY and CDR2 SMNVEV (reference sequence). This CDR3 comprises 14 residues. V was trimmed by 5 bases and J by 5 bases, leaving 13 bases between them. Here the CDR3 reads CASSPTGFYQPQHF. The CDR3 region has the DNA TGTGCCAGCAGTCCGACAGGTTTCTATCAGCCCCAGCATTTT.

CDR3 sequence: CASSVALPLAGGMSSYNEQFF. The CDR3 DNA reads TGTGCCAGCAGCGTAGCTTTGCCTCTAGCGGGAGGGATGAGCTCCTACAATGAGCAGTTCTTC. The chain carries TRBV9 and TRBJ2-1; TRBD2 matches at 12 bases. There are 21 residues in the CDR3. Germline V gene data show CDR1 as SGDLS and CDR2 as YYNGEE. J gave up 0 bases and V 0 bases, and 13 bases lay outside the gene matches.

V and J are TRBV6-6 and TRBJ2-7; 10 bases agree with TRBD2. Trimming at V came to 5 bases and at J to 4 bases, leaving 5 bases not matched to a gene. Per germline, CDR1 MNHNY and CDR2 SVGAGI (reference sequence). This CDR3 spans 14 amino acids. The DNA for the CDR3 is TGTGCCAGCAGTCAAAGCGGGAGGGAGTACGAGCAGTACTTC. Residues: CASSQSGREYEQYF.

This chain joins TRBV5-1 and TRBJ2-7, with TRBD1 matching 7 bases. Germline V gives CDR1 SGHRS, CDR2 YFSETQ. The CDR3 contains 15 residues. With 4 bases clipped from V and 7 bases from J, the junction kept 14 bases outside the gene matches. The CDR3 protein is CASSPAGTVMREQYF. In DNA form, the CDR3 reads TGCGCCAGCAGCCCGGCCGGGACAGTTATGAGGGAGCAGTACTTC.

The chain recombines TRBV6-5 with TRBJ1-1; D is ambiguous. Germline lookup yields CDR1 MNHEY and CDR2 SVGAGI. The CDR3 sequence is 14 residues long. The V end was cut by 2 bases, the J end by 1 base, with 8 bases between. The CDR3 sequence: CASSYVDTNTEAFF. In DNA, the CDR3 is TGTGCCAGCAGTTACGTCGACACGAACACTGAAGCTTTCTTT.

V and J are TRBV7-2 and TRBJ1-3; the D is unclear. Per germline, CDR1 SGHTA and CDR2 FQGNSA. Trimming shortened V by 2 bases and J by 0 bases, and 8 bases separated the two germline ends. CDR3 length: 15 amino acids. The CDR3 protein is CASSLFGSSGNTIYF. Here the CDR3 DNA reads TGTGCCAGCAGCTTATTTGGATCCTCTGGAAACACCATATATTTT.